Following are 23 T cell receptor beta chains from one sample sequenced in a study of blood T cell repertoires in COVID-19. Here immunoSEQ multiplex PCR was the method, and the copy in TCRdb shows in-frame clones only, minus some. Found here are 95,000 to 150,000 clones, about 74% of them singletons; the top ten hold roughly 5.5%. Sequencing used peripheral blood. The receptors derive from a man in his sixties with acute or convalescent COVID-19.

The V and J genes are TRBV18 and TRBJ1-6; 8 bases are shared with TRBD1. J lost 7 bases, V lost 8 bases, and 4 bases had no gene match. The CDR3 length is 13 residues. Germline values: CDR1 KGHSH, CDR2 LQKENI. The CDR3 bases are TGTGCCAGCACAGGGGGGCGGAATTCACCCCTCCACTTT. It yields the protein CASTGGRNSPLHF.

This chain links TRBV15 with TRBJ2-5; 7 bases are shared with TRBD1. Germline V CDR1 and CDR2: LNHNV, YYDKDF (reference sequence). Trimming at V came to 0 bases and at J to 3 bases, leaving 7 bases not matched to a gene. The CDR3 extends over 16 amino acids. CDR3 coding DNA: TGTGCCACCAGCAGAGACCTACTACAGGGGAAAGAGACCCAGTACTTC. It is translated as CATSRDLLQGKETQYF.

This chain links TRBV18 with TRBJ1-1; maybe TRBD1 (6 bases). Per germline, CDR1 KGHSH and CDR2 LQKENI. The CDR3 covers 14 residues. V was cut by 4 bases and J by 0 bases, with 9 bases left in between. CDR3 in DNA: TGTGCCAGCTCACGAACAGGGATGAACACTGAAGCTTTCTTT. The encoded protein is CASSRTGMNTEAFF.

V gene TRBV19 combines with J gene TRBJ2-7; 9 nucleotides line up with TRBD2. The germline V gene encodes CDR1 LNHDA and CDR2 SQIVND (reference sequence). The CDR3 length is 14 residues. V lost 2 bases, J lost 3 bases, and 2 bases stayed unmatched. The CDR3 region has the DNA TGTGCCAGTAGTATACGGCGGGAGGGCTACGAGCAGTACTTC. It codes for CASSIRREGYEQYF.

The genes are TRBV3-1 (or the pseudogene TRBV3-2) and TRBJ2-5; D ambiguous. V was pared by 5 bases and J by 5 bases, with 6 bases between. The CDR3 contains 11 residues. Germline V gene data show CDR1 as LGHDT and CDR2 as YNNKEL (reference sequence). CDR3 nucleotide sequence: TGTGCCAGCAGCAGCTGGGAGACCCAGTACTTC. Translating it yields CASSSWETQYF.

The J gene is TRBJ1-5, the V gene TRBV15; 7 bases are shared with TRBD1. V lost 0 bases, J lost 0 bases, and 14 bases stayed unmatched. This CDR3 region has 20 residues. Germline V gives CDR1 LNHNV, CDR2 YYDKDF (reference sequence). The CDR3 sequence: CATSRDGGGGESYSNQPQHF. The CDR3 DNA sequence: TGTGCCACCAGCAGAGATGGTGGAGGGGGCGAGTCATATAGCAATCAGCCCCAGCATTTT.

The chain links TRBV6-5 to TRBJ1-1; TRBD1 matches at 7 bases. The germline gives CDR1 MNHEY, CDR2 SVGAGI. The junction had 6 bases not matched to a gene; V was cut back by 4 bases and J by 4 bases. This CDR3 has 14 residues. CDR3 amino acids: CASSSPGQPTEAFF. The CDR3 DNA reads as TGTGCCAGCAGTTCACCGGGACAGCCCACTGAAGCTTTCTTT.

The V and J genes are TRBV7-9 and TRBJ2-2, with 9 bases identical to TRBD1. The germline V gene has CDR1 SEHNR and CDR2 FQNEAQ (reference sequence). V shed 0 bases, J shed 3 bases, and the junction held 5 bases outside the gene matches. The CDR3 runs to 17 residues. Here the CDR3 DNA reads TGTGCCAGCAGCTTAGCGCCGGGACAGGGCCACACCGGGGAGCTGTTTTTT. Translated, it gives CASSLAPGQGHTGELFF.

CDR3 loop: CASRKGTGSMNTEAFF. The CDR3 bases are TGTGCCAGCCGTAAAGGGACGGGGAGTATGAACACTGAAGCTTTCTTT. The chain is built from TRBV6-1 and TRBJ1-1, with a possible D match to TRBD1 (5 bases). Per the germline V gene, CDR1 is MNHNS and CDR2 is SASEGT. This CDR3 has 16 amino acids. Trimming pared 8 bases from V and 0 bases from J, leaving 19 bases between.

This clone was detected only once. The CDR3 DNA reads as TGTGCCAGCAGCCACAGACAGGGGAATAACTATGGCTACACCTTC. Translating gives CASSHRQGNNYGYTF. This chain joins TRBV3-1 (or the pseudogene TRBV3-2) and TRBJ1-2; 8 nucleotides align to TRBD1. The trim removed 3 bases at V and 1 base at J, leaving 4 bases unmatched. The CDR3 sequence is 15 residues long. Germline V lookup: CDR1 LGHDT, CDR2 YNNKEL (reference sequence).

The V and J genes are TRBV2 and TRBJ2-1; a weak D match, TRBD2 (6 bases). Germline lookup yields CDR1 SNHLY and CDR2 FYNNEI. V was trimmed by 6 bases and J by 7 bases, leaving 10 bases between them. The CDR3 is made up of 12 amino acids. This CDR3 reads CASRLAGNEQFF. In DNA form, the CDR3 reads TGTGCCAGCAGACTTGCGGGAAATGAGCAGTTCTTC.

As DNA, the CDR3 is TGTGCCAGCAGCTTAGCCCCAGACTATGGCTACACCTTC. It translates to CASSLAPDYGYTF. The chain recombines TRBV11-3 with TRBJ1-2, with D uncertain. Trimming stripped 1 base from V and 3 bases from J, with 6 bases between. The CDR3 extends over 13 amino acids. The germline V gene encodes CDR1 SGHNT and CDR2 YENEEA.

This clone showed up many times. The chain is built from TRBV19 and TRBJ2-1, with TRBD1 as a possible D gene (5 bases). The CDR3 length is 14 residues. Germline loops: CDR1 LNHDA, CDR2 SQIVND (reference sequence). V dropped 3 bases and J dropped 6 bases, with 12 bases sitting between them. Here the CDR3 DNA reads TGTGCCAGTAGTATGCAGGGTCCCCTCAATGAGCAGTTCTTC. Residues: CASSMQGPLNEQFF. The full variable domain, in which reference TRBV19 and TRBJ2-1 provide the parts outside the CDR3, is DGGITQSPKYLFRKEGQNVTLSCEQNLNHDAMYWYRQDPGQGLRLIYYSQIVNDFQKGDIAEGYSVSREKKESFPLTVTSAQKNPTAFYLCASSMQGPLNEQFFGPGTRLTVL.

The CDR3 reads CASQTSGSHNEQFF. CDR3 bases: TGTGCCAGCCAGACTAGCGGGAGCCACAATGAGCAGTTCTTC. The chain has TRBV27 and TRBJ2-1, with TRBD2 matching 12 bases. Germline values: CDR1 MNHEY, CDR2 SMNVEV (reference sequence). The CDR3 totals 14 residues. The junction had 4 bases not matched to a gene; V was cut back by 8 bases and J by 5 bases.

The gene calls are TRBV10-3 and TRBJ1-2, with TRBD1 identical over 7 bases. Per germline, CDR1 ENHRY and CDR2 SYGVKD. V gave up 3 bases and J gave up 6 bases; unmatched junction bases: 7. The CDR3 spans 14 residues. CDR3 residues: CAISEKTGRNGYTF. The CDR3 nucleotides read TGTGCCATCAGTGAAAAGACAGGGAGGAATGGCTACACCTTC.

This clone has only one observation. The rearrangement links TRBV11-2 to TRBJ1-2; 12 nucleotides align to TRBD1. The J segment lost 6 bases and the V segment lost 5 bases, leaving 16 bases of the junction unmatched. Germline values: CDR1 SGHAT, CDR2 FQNNGV. This CDR3 is built from 18 residues. CDR3 nucleotides: TGTGCCAGCAGCCCCGGGACAGGGGGCGGATTCTTAGGGGATGGCTACACCTTC. Translating gives CASSPGTGGGFLGDGYTF. Combining the CDR3 with reference TRBV11-2 and TRBJ1-2 gives the whole variable domain EAGVAQSPRYKIIEKRQSVAFWCNPISGHATLYWYQQILGQGPKLLIQFQNNGVVDDSQLPKDRFSAERLKGVDSTLKIQPAKLEDSAVYLCASSPGTGGGFLGDGYTFGSGTRLTVV.

The chain uses TRBV28 and TRBJ2-2, with 9 positions matching TRBD1. Looked up from germline, CDR1 is MDHEN and CDR2 is SYDVKM. The CDR3 is made up of 15 amino acids. The ends lost 6 bases at V and 3 bases at J; junction bases unmatched: 5. CDR3 DNA: TGTGCCAGCAGCCAGACAGGGGGATACACCGGGGAGCTGTTTTTT. Its translation is CASSQTGGYTGELFF.

This clone was observed once. This chain joins TRBV6-2 or TRBV6-3 and TRBJ1-1; a possible D gene is TRBD1 (6 bases). Trimming cost V 4 bases and J 3 bases, with 15 bases left between them. Germline-derived CDR1 and CDR2 are MNHEY and SVGEGT. This CDR3 is built from 15 residues. The CDR3 sequence: CASSLSPRGYTEAFF. The CDR3 DNA is TGTGCCAGCAGTTTAAGCCCCAGGGGATACACTGAAGCTTTCTTT.

This clone came up a few times. The J gene is TRBJ1-2, the V gene TRBV4-1; tentative D call: TRBD1 (6 bases). Germline lookup yields CDR1 MGHRA and CDR2 YSYEKL. CDR3 length: 14 amino acids. V lost 0 bases, J lost 1 base, and 6 bases lay in between. CDR3 amino acids: CASSQEQGNYGYTF. CDR3 coding DNA: TGCGCCAGCAGCCAAGAACAGGGTAACTATGGCTACACCTTC.

This chain connects TRBV25-1 to TRBJ2-7, with D perhaps TRBD2 (7 bases). V was trimmed by 0 bases and J by 6 bases, leaving 15 bases between them. Germline CDR1 reads MGHDK; CDR2 reads SYGVNS. There are 15 residues in the CDR3. CDR3 DNA: TGTGCCAGCAGTGAATACGCTGGGGGGGGCACCGAGCAGTACTTC. Protein product: CASSEYAGGGTEQYF.

This clone appeared many times. V usage is TRBV4-1 and J usage is TRBJ1-1; 9 nucleotides match TRBD1. This CDR3 is built from 22 residues. Germline V gene sequence: CDR1 MGHRA, CDR2 YSYEKL. With V trimmed by 6 bases and J by 3 bases, 29 bases remained unmatched. Here the CDR3 reads CASSQSRPRGDRVSKGDTEAFF. The CDR3 DNA follows: TGCGCCAGCAGTCAATCGAGACCGAGAGGGGACAGGGTGAGTAAGGGGGACACTGAAGCTTTCTTT.

The rearrangement links TRBV5-1 to TRBJ1-2, with 8 nucleotides matching TRBD1. CDR1 SGHRS and CDR2 YFSETQ come from the germline V gene. This CDR3 has 15 amino acids. The V segment lost 4 bases and the J segment 2 bases; nucleotides outside the gene matches: 7. The CDR3 reads CASSLQGGANYGYTF. The CDR3 DNA reads TGCGCCAGCAGCCTACAGGGGGGTGCGAACTATGGCTACACCTTC.

This clone occurred many times. As the CDR3 is not closed by the conserved phenylalanine or tryptophan, this likely results from a read error. Because the CDR3's place on the DNA is in doubt, the DNA is left out and the CDR3 is given as listed by TCRdb. The chain carries TRBV7-9 and TRBJ1-5; TRBD1, the table's D call, lacks a check against the DNA. In germline, CDR1 is SEHNR, CDR2 FQNEAQ (reference sequence). The CDR3 comprises 10 residues, both ends counted. CDR3 protein: CASSLFWTER.